The 21 T cell receptor beta chains below were found in one sample sequenced in a study of T-cell reconstitution after alpha-beta-depleted transplantation in children. The TCRbeta library was prepared with unique molecular identifiers. TCRdb used MiXCR to reprocess the PCR reads, holding one entry per CDR3 protein. Of about 610,000 distinct CDR3 sequences listed, roughly a tenth were seen once; the top ten hold less than 5%. The material was PBMCs from the stem cell graft donor, obtained from the stem cell graft. Source of these receptors: a human donor who donated a stem cell graft to a child with acute myeloid leukemia.

Comments on this clonotype: In this CDR3 the conserved last residue, phenylalanine or tryptophan, is missing, so a read error is likely. The chain uses TRBV12-3 or TRBV12-4 and TRBJ1-3; the D is unclear. The CDR3 covers 15 residues. V shed 2 bases and J shed 3 bases, with 11 bases lying between them. The CDR3, as DNA: TGTGCCAGCAGTTTAACGGCCTCGCTTGGAAACACCATATATTCT. As protein: CASSLTASLGNTIYS.

This clonotype has just a few counts. The chain combines TRBV7-2 with TRBJ2-3; D gene ambiguous. The CDR3 runs to 15 residues. CDR1 is SGHTA, CDR2 FQGNSA, per germline. Trimming shortened V by 0 bases and J by 1 base, and 8 bases separated the two germline ends. The CDR3: CASSLARQGTDTQYF. The CDR3 nucleotides are TGTGCCAGCAGCTTAGCTAGGCAGGGCACAGATACGCAGTATTTT.

This chain's CDR3 is CASSPLDSQANIQYF. In DNA form, the CDR3 reads TGCGCCAGCAGCCCCCTCGACAGCCAGGCGAACATTCAGTACTTC. V is TRBV5-1 and J is TRBJ2-4; weak D call: TRBD1 (5 bases). CDR1 is SGHRS and CDR2 is YFSETQ in the germline V gene. The CDR3 has 15 residues. V was pared by 4 bases and J by 7 bases, with 18 bases between.

This clonotype showed up just a few times. The genes are TRBV20-1 and TRBJ2-7; D is tentatively TRBD1 or TRBD2 (6 bases each). The germline V and J ends were trimmed by 5 bases and 6 bases, with 17 bases remaining between them. Germline CDR1 reads DFQATT; CDR2 reads SNEGSKA (reference sequence). The length of the CDR3 is 13 residues. The CDR3 region is CSAPRGGGPEQYF. CDR3 bases: TGCAGTGCTCCGCGAGGGGGAGGTCCCGAGCAGTACTTC.

This clonotype was found a few times. The genes are TRBV27 and TRBJ2-5; 11 positions agree with TRBD2. Unmatched junction bases numbered 10, after V lost 0 bases and J lost 7 bases. CDR3 size: 17 residues. CDR1 and CDR2 (germline): MNHEY, SMNVEV (reference sequence). CDR3 bases: TGTGCCAGCAGTTTATCGGGGACTAGCGGCCCCTTGAGGACCCAGTACTTC. Encoded protein: CASSLSGTSGPLRTQYF.

This clonotype was observed many times. The chain has TRBV2 and TRBJ2-1; the match to TRBD2 covers 8 bases. The CDR3 consists of 15 residues. Germline CDR1 SNHLY, CDR2 FYNNEI. V gave up 3 bases and J gave up 2 bases; unmatched junction bases: 3. The CDR3 DNA follows: TGTGCCAGCAGTGACAGTAGCGGGACCTACAATGAGCAGTTCTTC. The encoded protein is CASSDSSGTYNEQFF.

The chain recombines TRBV12-3 or TRBV12-4 with TRBJ2-7; either TRBD1 or TRBD2 may supply D (5 bases each). Trimming pared 7 bases from V and 5 bases from J, leaving 15 bases between. The CDR3 is made up of 13 amino acids. The CDR3 protein is CASTSGALHEQYF. DNA for the CDR3: TGTGCCAGCACCTCCGGGGCTCTCCACGAGCAGTACTTC.

The rearrangement links TRBV18 to TRBJ2-5; D uncertain. Looked up from germline, CDR1 is KGHSH and CDR2 is LQKENI. CDR3 size: 13 residues. Trimming pared 2 bases from V and 5 bases from J, leaving 9 bases between. CDR3 DNA: TGTGCCAGCTCACCAATTGAGAGGGAGACCCAGTACTTC. The encoded protein is CASSPIERETQYF.

The chain recombines TRBV19 with TRBJ2-3; unclear D gene. Trimming took off 7 bases at V and 6 bases at J, with 17 bases between the two ends. The CDR3 is made up of 14 amino acids. Germline V gene sequence: CDR1 LNHDA, CDR2 SQIVND (reference sequence). In nucleotides, the CDR3 is TGTGCCAGTAACCTGGCTGCTATTACGGATACGCAGTATTTT. The encoded protein is CASNLAAITDTQYF.

The rearrangement links TRBV29-1 to TRBJ2-1, with D tentatively TRBD2 (6 bases). The length of the CDR3 is 14 residues. V lost 6 bases and J 7 bases, leaving 19 bases between the germline ends. The germline gives CDR1 SQVTM, CDR2 ANQGSEA. This CDR3 reads CSVPPGGSLNEQFF. The CDR3, as DNA: TGCAGCGTCCCGCCCGGGGGATCATTAAATGAGCAGTTCTTC.

This clonotype was seen only a few times. V usage is TRBV20-1 and J usage is TRBJ2-7; TRBD2 agrees at 10 bases. The germline CDR1 and CDR2 sequences are DFQATT and SNEGSKA (reference sequence). The CDR3 totals 14 residues. V trimming: 0 bases; J trimming: 4 bases; junction bases outside the gene matches: 3. CDR3 DNA: TGCAGTGCTAGAGATCTAGCGGGAGTTTACGAGCAGTACTTC. It translates to CSARDLAGVYEQYF.

This clonotype was counted only a few times. This could be a read error, since a much larger clone is one nucleotide away. The chain links TRBV20-1 to TRBJ2-1; D might be TRBD2 (5 bases). The CDR3 loop spans 15 amino acids. Germline loops: CDR1 DFQATT, CDR2 SNEGSKA (reference sequence). CDR3 loop: CCARDPASLENEQFF. The CDR3 coding sequence is TGCTGTGCTAGAGATCCGGCTAGCCTCGAGAATGAGCAGTTCTTC.

The chain links TRBV30 to TRBJ1-2, with D possibly TRBD1 on 5 matching bases. The CDR3 spans 12 residues. Per the germline V gene, CDR1 is GTSNPN and CDR2 is SVGIG (reference sequence). V was shortened by 4 bases and J by 2 bases, with 8 bases between the two germline ends. The DNA of the CDR3 is TGTGCCTGGATGGAGGGGAACTATGGCTACACCTTC. This translates into CAWMEGNYGYTF.

There are many counts of this clonotype. The V call is TRBV20-1, the J call TRBJ1-2; D remains ambiguous. Germline V lookup: CDR1 DFQATT, CDR2 SNEGSKA (reference sequence). Trimming took off 6 bases at V and 3 bases at J, with 11 bases between the two ends. CDR3 size: 12 residues. This CDR3 reads CSAGRQDYGYTF. The DNA for the CDR3 is TGCAGTGCCGGAAGGCAGGACTATGGCTACACCTTC.

The genes are TRBV10-3 and TRBJ2-7; 13 bases are shared with TRBD2. V trimming: 4 bases; J trimming: 3 bases; junction bases outside the gene matches: 3. This CDR3 spans 15 amino acids. Germline V CDR1 and CDR2: ENHRY, SYGVKD. The CDR3 loop reads CAISGLAGGVYEQYF. In nucleotides, the CDR3 is TGTGCCATCAGTGGACTAGCGGGAGGTGTCTACGAGCAGTACTTC.

This chain uses TRBV12-5 with TRBJ1-1, with D unclear. CDR3 length: 15 residues. Germline assignment: CDR1 LGHNT and CDR2 FRNRAP. Deletions cut 3 bases from V and 1 base from J, with 12 bases between. This CDR3 reads CASGLTDRRNTEAFF. CDR3 DNA sequence: TGTGCTAGTGGTTTAACAGATCGTAGGAACACTGAAGCTTTCTTT.

The chain has TRBV5-1 and TRBJ2-2; 7 bases align to TRBD2. Trimming at V came to 6 bases and at J to 5 bases, leaving 13 bases not matched to a gene. Germline lookup yields CDR1 SGHRS and CDR2 YFSETQ. The CDR3 is 16 amino acids. CDR3 region: CASTTSGGSKTGELFF. The CDR3 DNA is TGCGCCAGCACCACCTCCGGGGGGTCTAAGACCGGGGAGCTGTTTTTT.

The chain couples TRBV20-1 to TRBJ2-3; 8 bases align to TRBD1. Germline CDR1 is DFQATT and CDR2 is SNEGSKA (reference sequence). The V and J ends lost 0 bases and 3 bases, in that order; junction bases with no gene match: 5. This CDR3 comprises 15 residues. CDR3 in DNA: TGCAGTGCTAGAGATCCAGGGGGCCGAACAGATACGCAGTATTTT. Protein sequence: CSARDPGGRTDTQYF.

Only a few counts were recorded for this clonotype. The CDR3 region is CASSLMRTDTQYF. For the CDR3, the DNA is TGTGCCAGCAGCTTGATGAGGACAGATACGCAGTATTTT. The rearrangement joins TRBV5-6 to TRBJ2-3; D not certain. The CDR3 covers 13 residues. In germline, CDR1 is SGHDT, CDR2 YYEEEE. The V gene lost 1 base and the J gene lost 3 bases, with 6 bases spanning the gap. The full variable domain, with the rest looked up from reference TRBV5-6 and TRBJ2-3, is DAGVTQSPTHLIKTRGQQVTLRCSPKSGHDTVSWYQQALGQGPQFIFQYYEEEERQRGNFPDRFSGHQFPNYSSELNVNALLLGDSALYLCASSLMRTDTQYFGPGTRLTVL.

This clonotype came up many times. The V call is TRBV6-7, the J call TRBJ2-1; D not resolved. TRBV6-7 is designated an ORF whose function remains uncertain. Deletions cut 5 bases from V and 12 bases from J, with 26 bases between. CDR3 size: 16 residues. CDR3 sequence reads: CASSPEDPRCQMWQFF. DNA of the CDR3: TGTGCCAGCAGTCCCGAGGACCCCCGTTGTCAAATGTGGCAGTTCTTC.

This clonotype turned up a few times. The chain couples TRBV3-1 to TRBJ2-7; D is perhaps TRBD1 or TRBD2 (5 bases each). Looked up from germline, CDR1 is LGHDT and CDR2 is YNNKEL (reference sequence). V was shortened by 0 bases and J by 0 bases, with 21 bases between the two germline ends. The CDR3 loop spans 19 amino acids. The CDR3: CASSQDPPWGTAVSYEQYF. CDR3 in DNA: TGTGCCAGCAGCCAAGATCCTCCATGGGGGACGGCAGTCTCCTACGAGCAGTACTTC.